This is a list of T cell receptor beta chains from one sample in a study of T cell responses to AZD1222 COVID-19 vaccine. The method was immunoSEQ multiplex PCR; TCRdb's version includes in-frame clones alone and lacks a portion of them. The data contain tens of thousands of clones, 80% to 95% of them singletons. The source material was peripheral blood, sampled 28 days after the second AZD1222 dose. The receptors derive from an adult who received the AZD1222 COVID-19 vaccine. The CDR3 runs from the conserved cysteine through the conserved F or W. A D gene is named only where the DNA matches it firmly. Rows may omit the clone size; those that give it use once, few, many or a size class.

D gene: .; CDR3 length: 17; clone size: .; J gene: TRBJ2-1; V gene: TRBV19; CDR3 DNA: TGTGCCAGTAGTAGTGGGAGCGGAGGACTACTCTACAATGAGCAGTTCTTC; CDR3 protein: CASSSGSGGLLYNEQFF
D gene: .; CDR3 length: 13; clone size: .; J gene: TRBJ2-1; V gene: TRBV12-3/TRBV12-4; CDR3 DNA: TGTGCCAGCAGCCCCTTGGGGGCCCATGAGCAGTTCTTC; CDR3 protein: CASSPLGAHEQFF
D gene: TRBD1; CDR3 length: 15; clone size: .; J gene: TRBJ1-1; V gene: TRBV6-5; CDR3 DNA: TGTGCCAGCAGTTATTCCAGGGGGCAGAGCACTGAAGCTTTCTTT; CDR3 protein: CASSYSRGQSTEAFF
D gene: TRBD2; CDR3 length: 15; clone size: .; J gene: TRBJ2-1; V gene: TRBV6-5; CDR3 DNA: TGTGCCAGCAGTCTAGCGGGGGCCTCCTACAATGAGCAGTTCTTC; CDR3 protein: CASSLAGASYNEQFF
D gene: .; CDR3 length: 15; clone size: .; J gene: TRBJ1-5; V gene: TRBV6-1; CDR3 DNA: TGTGCCAGCAGTGAAGACGGGGGCTGGGGTCAGCCCCAGCATTTT; CDR3 protein: CASSEDGGWGQPQHF
D gene: TRBD2; CDR3 length: 16; clone size: .; J gene: TRBJ2-5; V gene: TRBV3-1/TRBV3-2; CDR3 DNA: TGTGCCAGCAGCCAAGCGGGCGGGGGGAACCAAGAGACCCAGTACTTC; CDR3 protein: CASSQAGGGNQETQYF
D gene: TRBD1; CDR3 length: 17; clone size: .; J gene: TRBJ2-6; V gene: TRBV11-3; CDR3 DNA: TGTGCCAGCAGCTCCGGGACAGGGGGGAACGGGGCCAACGTCCTGACTTTC; CDR3 protein: CASSSGTGGNGANVLTF
D gene: .; CDR3 length: 11; clone size: .; J gene: TRBJ1-2; V gene: TRBV6-5; CDR3 DNA: TGTGCCAGCAGGAGTGGGTATGGCTACACCTTC; CDR3 protein: CASRSGYGYTF
D gene: .; CDR3 length: 13; clone size: .; J gene: TRBJ2-5; V gene: TRBV18; CDR3 DNA: TGTGCCAGCTCACCACTCTCCCAAGAGACCCAGTACTTC; CDR3 protein: CASSPLSQETQYF
D gene: TRBD1; CDR3 length: 16; clone size: .; J gene: TRBJ2-7; V gene: TRBV29-1; CDR3 DNA: TGCAGCGTTGACTTCGTTGACAGGGGGCGCGTCCGCGAGCAGTACTTC; CDR3 protein: CSVDFVDRGRVREQYF
D gene: .; CDR3 length: 13; clone size: .; J gene: TRBJ1-2; V gene: TRBV6-2/TRBV6-3; CDR3 DNA: TGTGCCAGCAGTTACGACAGTGAATATGGCTACACCTTC; CDR3 protein: CASSYDSEYGYTF
D gene: .; CDR3 length: 14; clone size: .; J gene: TRBJ2-3; V gene: TRBV7-6; CDR3 DNA: TGTGCCAGCAGCTTAGATAAAAGCACAGATACGCAGTATTTT; CDR3 protein: CASSLDKSTDTQYF
D gene: TRBD2; CDR3 length: 16; clone size: .; J gene: TRBJ2-1; V gene: TRBV29-1; CDR3 DNA: TGCAGCGTTGAGTCCGTTAGCGGGGGGACTTTGAATGAGCAGTTCTTC; CDR3 protein: CSVESVSGGTLNEQFF
D gene: .; CDR3 length: 11; clone size: .; J gene: TRBJ1-4; V gene: TRBV6-2/TRBV6-3; CDR3 DNA: TGTGCCAGCAGTATTAATGAAAAACTGTTTTTT; CDR3 protein: CASSINEKLFF
D gene: TRBD1; CDR3 length: 14; clone size: .; J gene: TRBJ1-2; V gene: TRBV9; CDR3 DNA: TGTGCCAGCAGCGCCCGGGACAGGGGCTATGGCTACACCTTC; CDR3 protein: CASSARDRGYGYTF
D gene: TRBD1; CDR3 length: 17; clone size: .; J gene: TRBJ1-3; V gene: TRBV15; CDR3 DNA: TGTGCCACCAGCAGAGAGCGGGACAGGGGATTTGGAAACACCATATATTTT; CDR3 protein: CATSRERDRGFGNTIYF
D gene: TRBD1; CDR3 length: 14; clone size: .; J gene: TRBJ2-7; V gene: TRBV9; CDR3 DNA: TGTGCCAGCAGCCCCGGGGACAGCTCCTACGAGCAGTACTTC; CDR3 protein: CASSPGDSSYEQYF
D gene: .; CDR3 length: 15; clone size: .; J gene: TRBJ2-3; V gene: TRBV6-4; CDR3 DNA: TGTGCCAGCAGTGTTGAGGGGGGAGGGACAGATACGCAGTATTTT; CDR3 protein: CASSVEGGGTDTQYF
D gene: .; CDR3 length: 15; clone size: once; J gene: TRBJ1-5; V gene: TRBV29-1; CDR3 DNA: TGCAGCGTTGGGTCATCAAATCAGGGAGATCAGCCCCAGCATTTT; CDR3 protein: CSVGSSNQGDQPQHF
D gene: .; CDR3 length: 13; clone size: .; J gene: TRBJ1-1; V gene: TRBV7-9; CDR3 DNA: TGTGCCAGCAGCTTCGTCGGGCAGTCTGAAGCTTTCTTT; CDR3 protein: CASSFVGQSEAFF
D gene: .; CDR3 length: 11; clone size: .; J gene: TRBJ1-1; V gene: TRBV20-1; CDR3 DNA: TGCAGCCTCAGCGCGGGCGGGAAAGCTTTCTTT; CDR3 protein: CSLSAGGKAFF
D gene: .; CDR3 length: 15; clone size: once; J gene: TRBJ1-5; V gene: TRBV6-6; CDR3 DNA: TGTGCCAGCAATAACGGAGGGAGCCGCAATCAGCCCCAGCATTTT; CDR3 protein: CASNNGGSRNQPQHF
D gene: TRBD2; CDR3 length: 17; clone size: .; J gene: TRBJ2-3; V gene: TRBV10-3; CDR3 DNA: TGTGCCATCAGTGAGTCGGGGACTAGCGGGCGGGCAGATACGCAGTATTTT; CDR3 protein: CAISESGTSGRADTQYF
D gene: .; CDR3 length: 13; clone size: .; J gene: TRBJ2-5; V gene: TRBV12-3/TRBV12-4; CDR3 DNA: TGTGCCAGCAACGTAGCGGAAAAAGAGACCCAGTACTTC; CDR3 protein: CASNVAEKETQYF
D gene: .; CDR3 length: 13; clone size: few; J gene: TRBJ1-2; V gene: TRBV14; CDR3 DNA: TGTGCCAGCAGCCACGACCCAAGGGGTGGCTACACCTTC; CDR3 protein: CASSHDPRGGYTF
D gene: .; CDR3 length: 13; clone size: .; J gene: TRBJ1-1; V gene: TRBV19; CDR3 DNA: TGTGCCAGTAGTAGGGTCCTTTACACTGAAGCTTTCTTT; CDR3 protein: CASSRVLYTEAFF
D gene: .; CDR3 length: 12; clone size: .; J gene: TRBJ1-1; V gene: TRBV6-5; CDR3 DNA: TGTGCCAGCTCTATCCGTGGAACTGAAGCTTTCTTT; CDR3 protein: CASSIRGTEAFF
D gene: .; CDR3 length: 15; clone size: .; J gene: TRBJ1-2; V gene: TRBV7-6; CDR3 DNA: TGTGCCAGCACCCCTGGGGGCAGGGCGGGCTATGGCTACACCTTC; CDR3 protein: CASTPGGRAGYGYTF
D gene: .; CDR3 length: 14; clone size: .; J gene: TRBJ2-7; V gene: TRBV10-1; CDR3 DNA: TGCGCCAGCAGTCAAGACAGGGGACTAAACGAGCAGTACTTC; CDR3 protein: CASSQDRGLNEQYF
D gene: .; CDR3 length: 14; clone size: .; J gene: TRBJ2-7; V gene: TRBV7-2; CDR3 DNA: TGTGCCAGCAGATCCGGGACCCAAAATACTCAGCAGTACTTC; CDR3 protein: CASRSGTQNTQQYF
D gene: TRBD2; CDR3 length: 13; clone size: .; J gene: TRBJ2-1; V gene: TRBV15; CDR3 DNA: TGTGCCACCAGCAGGGGACTAGCTTCTGAGCAGTTCTTC; CDR3 protein: CATSRGLASEQFF
D gene: TRBD1; CDR3 length: 14; clone size: once; J gene: TRBJ1-4; V gene: TRBV28; CDR3 DNA: TGTGCCAGCAGCCAGACAGGGGCCAATGAAAAACTGTTTTTT; CDR3 protein: CASSQTGANEKLFF
D gene: .; CDR3 length: 11; clone size: .; J gene: TRBJ1-2; V gene: TRBV27; CDR3 DNA: TGTGCCAGCTGCGGAGGGTTTGGCTACACCTTC; CDR3 protein: CASCGGFGYTF
D gene: .; CDR3 length: 13; clone size: .; J gene: TRBJ1-2; V gene: TRBV12-3/TRBV12-4; CDR3 DNA: TGTGCCAGCAGTTTAATGGGGCAATATGGCTACACCTTC; CDR3 protein: CASSLMGQYGYTF
D gene: TRBD1; CDR3 length: 14; clone size: few; J gene: TRBJ2-7; V gene: TRBV6-5; CDR3 DNA: TGTGCCAGCAGTTGGCGGACAGGGCTTCGAGAGCAGTACTTC; CDR3 protein: CASSWRTGLREQYF
D gene: .; CDR3 length: 13; clone size: once; J gene: TRBJ2-7; V gene: TRBV5-8; CDR3 DNA: TGTGCCAGCAGCTTCAGCGTCACCTACGAGCAGTACTTC; CDR3 protein: CASSFSVTYEQYF
D gene: .; CDR3 length: 14; clone size: .; J gene: TRBJ1-4; V gene: TRBV28; CDR3 DNA: TGTGCCAGCAGTTTCGGAGGGGACGGCGAAAAACTGTTTTTT; CDR3 protein: CASSFGGDGEKLFF
D gene: TRBD1; CDR3 length: 17; clone size: .; J gene: TRBJ1-3; V gene: TRBV7-9; CDR3 DNA: TGTGCCAGCAGTAAGCCGGGACAGGGGATCTCAGGAAACACCATATATTTT; CDR3 protein: CASSKPGQGISGNTIYF